This T cell receptor beta chain was sequenced for a study of blood T cell repertoires in COVID-19. From germline, CDR1 is MNHEY and CDR2 SMNVEV (reference sequence). J gave up 6 bases and V 7 bases, and 13 bases lay outside the gene matches. This CDR3 contains 16 residues. Method: immunoSEQ multiplex PCR; TCRdb's copy keeps in-frame clones and lacks some. This table has tens of thousands of clones, over 80% appearing once. This TCR was sampled from a middle-aged man with COVID-19, enrolled during active disease. The V and J genes are TRBV27 and TRBJ2-1, with 9 bases identical to TRBD2. Material: peripheral blood. The CDR3 is CASTPRQREDGNEQFF. The DNA of the CDR3 is TGTGCCAGCACCCCCAGGCAGCGGGAGGATGGCAATGAGCAGTTCTTC.